A single count supports the clone carrying this T cell receptor beta chain. This sample was included in a study of blood T cell repertoires in COVID-19. Looking at the study overall: There were acute and convalescent COVID-19 samples, and they came from the United States, Italy and Spain.

Sequencing was performed with immunoSEQ multiplex PCR; in TCRdb, only in-frame clones are kept and a portion is missing. The sample gives about 190,000 clones, approximately 81% of which show up once; less than 5.5% is in the top ten. Germline V gene lookup returns CDR1 SGHRS and CDR2 YFSETQ. The CDR3 runs 16 residues. After removal of 4 bases from V and 0 bases from J, the junction contained 9 bases not matched to a gene. The receptor was derived from a woman older than 75 with acute or convalescent COVID-19. The sequencing sample was made of peripheral blood. The rearrangement joins TRBV5-1 to TRBJ1-1; 7 nucleotides align to TRBD1. CDR3 in DNA: TGCGCCAGCAGCCACAACAGGGGTTTGTTGAACACTGAAGCTTTCTTT. It codes for CASSHNRGLLNTEAFF.